These 32 T cell receptor beta chains originate from one sample sequenced in a study of blood T cells in healthy people across ages. The use of a sample-barcoded 5' primer and a J-beta primer mix characterized a second PCR of about 7 to 12 cycles. TCRdb re-called the 5' RACE reads through MiXCR, storing one row per CDR3 protein. The table shows 1.5 million to 2 million distinct CDR3 sequences, with around 50% occurring only once. Sequences were obtained from blood. Source of these receptors: a woman in her forties in good health.

This clonotype was observed at least ten times. The V gene is TRBV20-1, the J gene TRBJ2-7; 9 bases are a match to TRBD1. The CDR3 loop spans 15 amino acids. With 3 bases clipped from V and 2 bases from J, the junction kept 8 bases outside the gene matches. The V gene's germline CDR1 is DFQATT and CDR2 SNEGSKA (reference sequence). The CDR3 DNA reads as TGCAGTGCTAGGGGGGACAGGGTCTTCGCCTACGAGCAGTACTTC. Its translation is CSARGDRVFAYEQYF.

This chain connects TRBV5-1 to TRBJ2-7; TRBD2 matches at 7 bases. The CDR3 consists of 14 residues. Germline values: CDR1 SGHRS, CDR2 YFSETQ. J lost 4 bases, V lost 4 bases, and 8 bases had no gene match. The CDR3 DNA follows: TGCGCCAGCAGCCCTGTAGGGGAGGGGTACGAGCAGTACTTC. Translated: CASSPVGEGYEQYF. The complete variable domain, with remaining parts taken from reference TRBV5-1 and TRBJ2-7, reads KAGVTQTPRYLIKTRGQQVTLSCSPISGHRSVSWYQQTPGQGLQFLFEYFSETQRNKGNFPGRFSGRQFSNSRSEMNVSTLELGDSALYLCASSPVGEGYEQYFGPGTRLTVT.

The chain uses TRBV24-1 and TRBJ2-7, with D perhaps matching TRBD2 (5 bases). V was trimmed by 4 bases and J by 4 bases, leaving 10 bases between them. The CDR3 loop spans 13 amino acids. Looked up from germline, CDR1 is KGHDR and CDR2 is SFDVKD. The DNA for the CDR3 is TGTGCCACCAGTGACAGCGGTTCGTACGAGCAGTACTTC. This translates into CATSDSGSYEQYF.

The rearrangement links TRBV15 to TRBJ2-7, with D maybe TRBD1 (6 bases). Germline V gives CDR1 LNHNV, CDR2 YYDKDF (reference sequence). V gave up 0 bases and J gave up 0 bases, with 12 bases separating them. The CDR3 runs 16 residues. CDR3 bases: TGTGCCACCAGCAGAGATAATCCGGACAGCTCCTACGAGCAGTACTTC. Amino acid sequence: CATSRDNPDSSYEQYF.

The genes are TRBV5-1 and TRBJ2-7, with D maybe TRBD2 (7 bases). The germline V gene has CDR1 SGHRS and CDR2 YFSETQ. There are 16 residues in the CDR3. V lost 0 bases to trimming and J lost 7 bases, with 20 bases between them. The CDR3 coding sequence is TGCGCCAGCAGCTTGGTGGCGGGGGCCACTTACAATGAGCAGTACTTC. Its translation is CASSLVAGATYNEQYF. Complete variable domain (other parts from reference TRBV5-1 and TRBJ2-7): KAGVTQTPRYLIKTRGQQVTLSCSPISGHRSVSWYQQTPGQGLQFLFEYFSETQRNKGNFPGRFSGRQFSNSRSEMNVSTLELGDSALYLCASSLVAGATYNEQYFGPGTRLTVT.

J is TRBJ2-4 and V is TRBV9, with D perhaps matching TRBD1 (6 bases). The V end was cut by 4 bases, the J end by 4 bases, with 21 bases between. The CDR3 has 17 amino acids. Germline V CDR1 and CDR2: SGDLS, YYNGEE. CDR3 loop: CASSLGDTRTIKNIQYF. Here the CDR3 DNA reads TGTGCCAGCAGCTTGGGGGACACTAGAACTATTAAAAACATTCAGTACTTC.

V is TRBV29-1 and J is TRBJ2-3; D is unclear. Germline loops: CDR1 SQVTM, CDR2 ANQGSEA. This CDR3 has 13 residues. The CDR3 coding sequence is TGCGGCGGAGAAAAGACGAGCACAGATACGCAGTATTTT. Protein product: CGGEKTSTDTQYF.

CDR3 amino acids: CASSQELLAGGADTQYF. CDR3 DNA: TGTGCCAGCAGCCAAGAGCTACTAGCGGGGGGCGCAGATACGCAGTATTTT. The J gene is TRBJ2-3, the V gene TRBV4-2; 12 positions agree with TRBD2. Looked up from germline, CDR1 is LGHNA and CDR2 is YNFKEQ. V shed 0 bases, J shed 4 bases, and the junction held 5 bases outside the gene matches. This CDR3 has 17 amino acids.

The V call is TRBV20-1, the J call TRBJ2-3; D is uncertain. This CDR3 has 10 residues. Germline loops: CDR1 DFQATT, CDR2 SNEGSKA (reference sequence). Between the trimmed V and J ends, which lost 6 bases and 6 bases, there was a span of 7 bases. In DNA form, the CDR3 reads TGCAGTGCCTATAGGGATACGCAGTATTTT. Translating it yields CSAYRDTQYF.

This clonotype has ten or more counts. This sequence joins TRBV4-3 and TRBJ2-5; 10 positions match TRBD2. The CDR3 is 15 residues long. From germline, CDR1 is LGHNA and CDR2 YSLEER. The V and J ends lost 4 bases and 4 bases, in that order; junction bases with no gene match: 6. The DNA for the CDR3 is TGCGCCAGCAGCCCCCGACTAGCGGGCTTAGAGACCCAGTACTTC. It codes for CASSPRLAGLETQYF.

The chain is built from TRBV11-1 and TRBJ2-1; 8 positions match TRBD1. Germline V gene data show CDR1 as SGHAT and CDR2 as FQDESV (reference sequence). V shed 11 bases and J 8 bases; nucleotides not matched to a gene: 11. This CDR3 comprises 13 residues. CDR3 region: CAGSGTGTHEQFF. DNA for the CDR3: TGTGCCGGCTCCGGGACAGGAACCCATGAGCAGTTCTTC.

The gene calls are TRBV5-1 and TRBJ1-2, with 9 bases fitting TRBD1. This CDR3 contains 19 residues. Germline-derived CDR1 and CDR2 are SGHRS and YFSETQ. J was trimmed by 0 bases and V by 4 bases; bases with no gene match: 16. CDR3 region: CASSPQVPGQGWANYGYTF. CDR3 nucleotides: TGCGCCAGCAGCCCCCAAGTCCCGGGACAGGGTTGGGCTAACTATGGCTACACCTTC.

Written as DNA, the CDR3 is TGTGCCAGCACCAACGGGGTCTTCTATGGCTACACCTTC. Residues: CASTNGVFYGYTF. The chain employs TRBV6-2 or TRBV6-3 and TRBJ1-2; no definite D call. V lost 7 bases and J lost 4, with 13 bases in between. There are 13 residues in the CDR3. Germline V gene sequence: CDR1 MNHEY, CDR2 SVGEGT.

The chain recombines TRBV4-3 with TRBJ2-6; perhaps TRBD2 as D (6 bases). Germline CDR1 reads LGHNA; CDR2 reads YSLEER. Trimming left V 1 base short and J 1 base short, with 14 bases between. The CDR3 sequence is 18 residues long. This chain's CDR3 is CASSQAGTRVSGANVLTF. The DNA of the CDR3 is TGCGCCAGCAGCCAAGCCGGGACTCGTGTTTCTGGGGCCAACGTCCTGACTTTC.

This clonotype occurred a few times. The J gene is TRBJ2-3, the V gene TRBV3-1; D call uncertain. CDR1 is LGHDT, CDR2 YNNKEL, per germline (reference sequence). This CDR3 region has 14 residues. Trimming removed 2 bases at V and 2 bases at J, with 8 bases between. The CDR3 region has the DNA TGTGCCAGCAGCCAAAATAGGAACACAGATACGCAGTATTTT. Encoded protein: CASSQNRNTDTQYF.

This clonotype was seen a handful of times. This chain links TRBV25-1 with TRBJ1-5; TRBD1 is a possible D gene (5 bases). Germline CDR1 MGHDK, CDR2 SYGVNS. Trimming took off 1 base at V and 2 bases at J, with 9 bases between the two ends. The CDR3 runs to 15 residues. CDR3 bases: TGTGCCAGCAGTGAATCTACGACAGGCAATCAGCCCCAGCATTTT. Translated: CASSESTTGNQPQHF.

This clonotype was seen a handful of times. The genes are TRBV12-3 or TRBV12-4 and TRBJ2-7; a weak D match, TRBD1 (5 bases). The last part of the DNA fits TRBJ2-5 better; the J call may be wrong. This CDR3 region has 12 residues. CDR3 bases: TGTGCCAGCAGTTTGAGCCAGGGGACCCAGTACTTC. It encodes CASSLSQGTQYF.

The chain couples TRBV13 to TRBJ2-3; D is unclear. The germline V gene encodes CDR1 PRHDT and CDR2 FYEKMQ (reference sequence). CDR3 size: 13 residues. V was shortened by 5 bases and J by 5 bases, with 11 bases between the two germline ends. The CDR3 sequence is CASSAKERDTQYF. CDR3 nucleotides: TGTGCCAGCAGCGCCAAGGAACGAGATACGCAGTATTTT.

This chain uses TRBV6-6 with TRBJ2-5; D unresolved. The CDR3 totals 14 residues. V lost 6 bases and J 4 bases, leaving 15 bases between the germline ends. The germline gives CDR1 MNHNY, CDR2 SVGAGI (reference sequence). The CDR3 here is CASRPVGYRETQYF. CDR3 bases: TGTGCCAGCAGGCCTGTTGGGTACCGAGAGACCCAGTACTTC.

This clonotype has more than one count but fewer than ten. The chain joins TRBV4-1 to TRBJ2-7; the D gene is possibly TRBD1 (6 bases). Germline V CDR1 and CDR2: MGHRA, YSYEKL. The CDR3 length is 15 residues. V shed 0 bases and J shed 3 bases, with 12 bases lying between them. CDR3 residues: CASSQDKGQYYEQYF. CDR3 DNA sequence: TGCGCCAGCAGCCAAGATAAAGGACAGTACTACGAGCAGTACTTC.

The chain carries TRBV28 and TRBJ2-1; D call uncertain. The germline CDR1 and CDR2 sequences are MDHEN and SYDVKM. Trimming removed 8 bases at V and 0 bases at J, with 17 bases between. This CDR3 has 16 residues. CDR3 residues: CASPKRSGSSYNEQFF. CDR3 in DNA: TGTGCCAGCCCTAAGCGTTCCGGAAGCTCCTACAATGAGCAGTTCTTC.

V gene TRBV7-9 combines with J gene TRBJ2-7; a weak D match, TRBD2 (6 bases). The V gene lost 4 bases and the J gene lost 11 bases, with 15 bases spanning the gap. Germline V gene data show CDR1 as SEHNR and CDR2 as FQNEAQ (reference sequence). This CDR3 region has 12 residues. CDR3 in DNA: TGTGCCAGCAGCTCTGATTGGGGAGGAGAGTACTTC. Translated, it gives CASSSDWGGEYF.

The J gene is TRBJ1-2, the V gene TRBV29-1; weak D call: TRBD1 (5 bases). Trimming took 3 bases from V and 0 from J, leaving 14 bases between them. CDR3 length: 15 amino acids. Germline V CDR1 and CDR2: SQVTM, ANQGSEA. CDR3 protein: CSVDGRGGANYGYTF. The CDR3 DNA follows: TGCAGCGTTGACGGACGGGGGGGAGCTAACTATGGCTACACCTTC.

This sequence joins TRBV2 and TRBJ1-4; D remains ambiguous. V was cut by 5 bases and J by 8 bases, with 15 bases left in between. Germline V lookup: CDR1 SNHLY, CDR2 FYNNEI. The CDR3 is 14 amino acids. The CDR3: CASSLDRSGEKLFF. For the CDR3, the DNA is TGTGCCAGCAGTTTGGACCGAAGTGGAGAAAAACTGTTTTTT.

This clonotype was recorded at least ten times. The genes are TRBV7-2 and TRBJ1-2; 8 bases fit TRBD1. Germline CDR1 is SGHTA and CDR2 is FQGNSA. J gave up 6 bases and V 5 bases, and 5 bases lay outside the gene matches. The length of the CDR3 is 13 residues. CDR3: CASSRQGADGYTF. CDR3 bases: TGTGCCAGCAGCCGGCAGGGGGCGGATGGCTACACCTTC.

The chain employs TRBV27 and TRBJ2-1, with TRBD1 identical over 10 bases. The V gene's germline CDR1 is MNHEY and CDR2 SMNVEV (reference sequence). The CDR3 has 19 amino acids. The junction had 15 bases not matched to a gene; V was cut back by 3 bases and J by 4 bases. The CDR3 bases are TGTGCCAGCAGTTTTGCTTCGTTCTCGGGGACAGGGGTTTACAATGAGCAGTTCTTC. This gives the protein CASSFASFSGTGVYNEQFF.

This clonotype was detected a few times. The chain employs TRBV5-1 and TRBJ2-3; D possibly corresponds to TRBD2 (5 bases). V was pared by 4 bases and J by 9 bases, with 18 bases between. The CDR3 length is 14 residues. Germline CDR1 SGHRS, CDR2 YFSETQ. As DNA, the CDR3 is TGCGCCAGCAGCCGATCTCGTAGGGAGAACACGCAGTATTTT. It yields the protein CASSRSRRENTQYF.

V and J are TRBV18 and TRBJ2-5; 7 bases are a match to TRBD1. Losses at the gene ends were 6 bases for V and 4 bases for J; bases not matched to a gene: 5. Germline V CDR1 and CDR2: KGHSH, LQKENI. The CDR3 is made up of 13 amino acids. The CDR3 protein is CASSQTGPETQYF. The CDR3 bases are TGTGCCAGCTCGCAGACAGGGCCAGAGACCCAGTACTTC.

The chain carries TRBV24-1 and TRBJ1-1; D remains unclear. The V and J ends lost 7 bases and 5 bases respectively, with 16 bases between them. CDR1 KGHDR and CDR2 SFDVKD come from the germline V gene. The CDR3 has 14 amino acids. As DNA, the CDR3 is TGTGCCACCAGCGGGGAGGGCGCGGGGACTGAAGCTTTCTTT. Encoded protein: CATSGEGAGTEAFF.

The sample holds a few counts of this clonotype. This sequence joins TRBV11-3 and TRBJ2-1; 7 nucleotides match TRBD1. V was pared by 3 bases and J by 10 bases, with 6 bases of the junction left unmatched. Germline values: CDR1 SGHNT, CDR2 YENEEA. This CDR3 comprises 13 residues. The CDR3 DNA follows: TGTGCCAGCAGCTTCAACAGGGGAAGGGAGCAGTTCTTC. Translating it yields CASSFNRGREQFF.

V is TRBV20-1 and J is TRBJ2-7; 7 bases match TRBD1. The germline CDR1 and CDR2 sequences are DFQATT and SNEGSKA (reference sequence). This CDR3 is built from 15 residues. Trimming removed 3 bases from V and 0 bases from J; junction bases left unmatched: 8. The CDR3 is CSASPEDRNSYEQYF. The CDR3 DNA is TGCAGTGCTAGTCCCGAGGACAGGAACTCCTACGAGCAGTACTTC.

The V call is TRBV6-5, the J call TRBJ1-2; no definite D call. Per the germline V gene, CDR1 is MNHEY and CDR2 is SVGAGI. Deletions cut 6 bases from V and 3 bases from J, with 20 bases between. The CDR3 is made up of 16 amino acids. The chain's CDR3 is CASRPNNINSYYGYTF. In DNA form, the CDR3 reads TGTGCCAGCAGACCCAATAACATTAACAGCTACTATGGCTACACCTTC.